Listed below are T cell receptor beta chains from one sample, sequenced in a study of CD8 T cells in ankylosing spondylitis. TCRdb reprocessed the 5' RACE reads with MiXCR, giving one entry per CDR3 protein. Among 150,000 to 250,000 distinct CDR3 sequences, 13% were seen once, and the ten largest hold approximately 15%. Sequencing was carried out using blood, either unsorted or a sorted T cell fraction (not recorded which). Receptor source: a male donor with ankylosing spondylitis or in good health (not recorded which). Both conserved end residues are part of each CDR3. D genes are given only for firm matches. The listing skips clone size in some rows; elsewhere it reads once, few, many or a size class.

clone_size: -
v_call: TRBV13
j_call: TRBJ2-1
d_call: -
cdr3_nt: TGTGCCAGCAGTCAGGGGAGGCTAAGGGTTGGAGAGCAGTTCTTC
cdr3_aa: CASSQGRLRVGEQFF

clone_size: many
v_call: TRBV12-2
j_call: TRBJ1-2
d_call: -
cdr3_nt: TGTGCAAGTCGCTTACCCGAGACAGGACGTTATGGCTACACCTTC
cdr3_aa: CASRLPETGRYGYTF

clone_size: few
v_call: TRBV6-1
j_call: TRBJ2-1
d_call: -
cdr3_nt: TGTGCCAGCAGCCAGTCCTCCGACTCCTACAATGAGCAGTTCTTC
cdr3_aa: CASSQSSDSYNEQFF

clone_size: -
v_call: TRBV6-2/TRBV6-3
j_call: TRBJ2-7
d_call: -
cdr3_nt: TGTGCCAGCATCCCATATGCAGGCTCCTACGAGCAGTACTTC
cdr3_aa: CASIPYAGSYEQYF

clone_size: -
v_call: TRBV10-3
j_call: TRBJ2-1
d_call: TRBD2
cdr3_nt: TGTGCCATCGAGGGGGTCGGGACTAGCGGGATCTACAATGAGCAGTTCTTC
cdr3_aa: CAIEGVGTSGIYNEQFF

clone_size: many
v_call: TRBV12-3/TRBV12-4
j_call: TRBJ2-7
d_call: -
cdr3_nt: TGTGCCAGCAGCGAGGGGTACGAGCAGTACTTC
cdr3_aa: CASSEGYEQYF

clone_size: -
v_call: TRBV7-9
j_call: TRBJ1-2
d_call: -
cdr3_nt: TGTGCCAGCAGCTTAGTATCAGTCTATGGCTACACCTTC
cdr3_aa: CASSLVSVYGYTF

clone_size: few
v_call: TRBV15
j_call: TRBJ2-5
d_call: -
cdr3_nt: TGTGCCACCAGCACCGCAACAGGGTGGGAGACCCAGTACTTC
cdr3_aa: CATSTATGWETQYF

clone_size: -
v_call: TRBV4-1
j_call: TRBJ2-3
d_call: -
cdr3_nt: TGCGCCAGCAGCCAGAGTACTTATTTTAGCACAGATACGCAGTATTTT
cdr3_aa: CASSQSTYFSTDTQYF

clone_size: -
v_call: TRBV5-1
j_call: TRBJ1-2
d_call: -
cdr3_nt: TGCGCCAGCAGCTTGGGCGTCGTCGAGTATGGCTACACCTTC
cdr3_aa: CASSLGVVEYGYTF

clone_size: -
v_call: TRBV6-1
j_call: TRBJ2-7
d_call: -
cdr3_nt: TGTGCCAGCAGCGACATCGGGGGCTCCTACGAGCAGTACTTC
cdr3_aa: CASSDIGGSYEQYF

clone_size: few
v_call: TRBV15
j_call: TRBJ2-7
d_call: -
cdr3_nt: TGTGCCACCAGTCAGACCCGAACCTACGAGCAGTACTTC
cdr3_aa: CATSQTRTYEQYF

clone_size: few
v_call: TRBV6-5
j_call: TRBJ2-3
d_call: -
cdr3_nt: TGTGCCAGCAGTTACTCCCAGGGGTCCACAGATACGCAGTATTTT
cdr3_aa: CASSYSQGSTDTQYF

clone_size: few
v_call: TRBV7-9
j_call: TRBJ1-2
d_call: -
cdr3_nt: TGTGCCAGCAGCTCAACCCAGGACAAGGAGAACTATGGCTACACCTTC
cdr3_aa: CASSSTQDKENYGYTF

clone_size: -
v_call: TRBV6-4
j_call: TRBJ2-2
d_call: TRBD2
cdr3_nt: TGTGCCAGCACTAGCGGGGCCCACACCGGGGAGCTGTTTTTT
cdr3_aa: CASTSGAHTGELFF

clone_size: -
v_call: TRBV27
j_call: TRBJ2-5
d_call: -
cdr3_nt: TGTGCCAGCAGTTCGCCCCTCTCTTACCCCTTTCAAGAGACCCAGTACTTC
cdr3_aa: CASSSPLSYPFQETQYF

clone_size: few
v_call: TRBV28
j_call: TRBJ2-7
d_call: TRBD2
cdr3_nt: TGTGCCAGCAGTTTATTCGCCGGGACTAGCGGGAGAAAAGCCTACGAGCAGTACTTC
cdr3_aa: CASSLFAGTSGRKAYEQYF

clone_size: -
v_call: TRBV19
j_call: TRBJ2-1
d_call: -
cdr3_nt: TGTGCCAGCGAGGGGCTGATAGGTGAGCAGTTCTTC
cdr3_aa: CASEGLIGEQFF

clone_size: -
v_call: TRBV5-1
j_call: TRBJ2-2
d_call: TRBD2
cdr3_nt: TGCGCCAGCAGCTTGGGAGCGGGGGGACCCCCCGGGGAGCTGTTTTTT
cdr3_aa: CASSLGAGGPPGELFF

clone_size: few
v_call: TRBV27
j_call: TRBJ2-7
d_call: -
cdr3_nt: TGTGCCAGCAGTTTCTACAGGTCATTTAACGAGCAGTACTTC
cdr3_aa: CASSFYRSFNEQYF

clone_size: few
v_call: TRBV6-1
j_call: TRBJ2-3
d_call: TRBD2
cdr3_nt: TGTGCCAGCAGGGGGACTAGCGGGGCAGATACGCAGTATTTT
cdr3_aa: CASRGTSGADTQYF

clone_size: medium-sized
v_call: TRBV3-1
j_call: TRBJ2-1
d_call: TRBD2
cdr3_nt: TGTGCCAGCAGCCCGGGACTAGAGTTTTACAATGAGCAGTTCTTC
cdr3_aa: CASSPGLEFYNEQFF

clone_size: -
v_call: TRBV30
j_call: TRBJ2-7
d_call: -
cdr3_nt: TGTGCCTGGAGCCTGGGGCCGGGGAGCTCCTACGAGCAGTACTTC
cdr3_aa: CAWSLGPGSSYEQYF

clone_size: few
v_call: TRBV9
j_call: TRBJ2-7
d_call: -
cdr3_nt: TGTGCCAGCAGCACCCGACAGGGAGGTAGCTACGAGCAGTACTTC
cdr3_aa: CASSTRQGGSYEQYF

clone_size: -
v_call: TRBV7-9
j_call: TRBJ2-1
d_call: TRBD2
cdr3_nt: TGTGCCAGCAGCTCCTCCGGGACTAGCGGGAAGGGTGAGCAGTTCTTC
cdr3_aa: CASSSSGTSGKGEQFF

clone_size: many
v_call: TRBV7-9
j_call: TRBJ1-2
d_call: -
cdr3_nt: TGTGCCAGCAGCTTAGAAAAAAAGGGCTACACCTTC
cdr3_aa: CASSLEKKGYTF

clone_size: many
v_call: TRBV5-1
j_call: TRBJ2-7
d_call: TRBD1
cdr3_nt: TGCGCCAGCAGCCCCGGACAGGGCCCGTACGAGCAGTACTTC
cdr3_aa: CASSPGQGPYEQYF

clone_size: -
v_call: TRBV30
j_call: TRBJ2-1
d_call: TRBD1
cdr3_nt: TGTGCCTGGAGTGTACAGGGGGCTGAGCAGTTCTTC
cdr3_aa: CAWSVQGAEQFF

clone_size: many
v_call: TRBV7-9
j_call: TRBJ2-7
d_call: -
cdr3_nt: TGTGCCAGCAGCTTAGGGGAAAAGGGCTCCGAGCAGTACTTC
cdr3_aa: CASSLGEKGSEQYF

clone_size: many
v_call: TRBV21-1
j_call: TRBJ2-7
d_call: -
cdr3_nt: TGTGCCAGCAGCAATTCGAAGCTCTACGAGCAGTACTTC
cdr3_aa: CASSNSKLYEQYF

clone_size: few
v_call: TRBV27
j_call: TRBJ1-5
d_call: -
cdr3_nt: TGTGCCAGCAGTACCTCGACACTCTCTCAGCCCCAGCATTTT
cdr3_aa: CASSTSTLSQPQHF

clone_size: many
v_call: TRBV20-1
j_call: TRBJ2-7
d_call: TRBD2
cdr3_nt: TGCAGTGCTTCCCCCCCTAGCGGGGTGTACGAGCAGTACTTC
cdr3_aa: CSASPPSGVYEQYF

clone_size: few
v_call: TRBV7-9
j_call: TRBJ2-5
d_call: -
cdr3_nt: TGTGCCAGCAGCCCATACGGAGTGCGGTACCAAGAGACCCAGTACTTC
cdr3_aa: CASSPYGVRYQETQYF

clone_size: -
v_call: TRBV6-2/TRBV6-3
j_call: TRBJ2-7
d_call: -
cdr3_nt: TGTGCCAGCAGGGGATTACGTGCAGGGGTTGGGACTGACTTGTCCCCCTCCTACGAGCAGTACTTC
cdr3_aa: CASRGLRAGVGTDLSPSYEQYF

clone_size: -
v_call: TRBV2
j_call: TRBJ1-2
d_call: -
cdr3_nt: TGTGCCAGCAGTGAAGTTACGACAGCCCGATCCTTC
cdr3_aa: CASSEVTTARSF

clone_size: many
v_call: TRBV5-6
j_call: TRBJ2-7
d_call: -
cdr3_nt: TGTGCCAGCAGCTTGGCAGAAGAGCAGTACTTC
cdr3_aa: CASSLAEEQYF

clone_size: -
v_call: TRBV3-1
j_call: TRBJ2-7
d_call: -
cdr3_nt: TGTGCCAGCAGATCCTCACTCGCCCCGGAGCAGTACTTC
cdr3_aa: CASRSSLAPEQYF

clone_size: -
v_call: TRBV2
j_call: TRBJ2-6
d_call: TRBD1
cdr3_nt: TGTGCCAGCACGGGACAGGCCTCTGGGGCCAACGTCCTGACTTTC
cdr3_aa: CASTGQASGANVLTF

clone_size: few
v_call: TRBV7-6
j_call: TRBJ1-5
d_call: -
cdr3_nt: TGTGCCAGCAGCTTAAAGAGGAATCAGCCCCAGCATTTT
cdr3_aa: CASSLKRNQPQHF

clone_size: -
v_call: TRBV12-3/TRBV12-4
j_call: TRBJ1-1
d_call: TRBD1
cdr3_nt: TGTGCCAGCAGGACAGGGTTTGAAGCTTTCTTT
cdr3_aa: CASRTGFEAFF

clone_size: many
v_call: TRBV2
j_call: TRBJ2-4
d_call: TRBD2
cdr3_nt: TGTGCCAGCAGGGCCGGACTAGCAGACCTATCCAAAAACATTCAGTACTTC
cdr3_aa: CASRAGLADLSKNIQYF

clone_size: -
v_call: TRBV5-1
j_call: TRBJ2-5
d_call: -
cdr3_nt: TGCGCCAGCAGCCCCGACTCTGACGGGAGAACCCAGTACTTC
cdr3_aa: CASSPDSDGRTQYF